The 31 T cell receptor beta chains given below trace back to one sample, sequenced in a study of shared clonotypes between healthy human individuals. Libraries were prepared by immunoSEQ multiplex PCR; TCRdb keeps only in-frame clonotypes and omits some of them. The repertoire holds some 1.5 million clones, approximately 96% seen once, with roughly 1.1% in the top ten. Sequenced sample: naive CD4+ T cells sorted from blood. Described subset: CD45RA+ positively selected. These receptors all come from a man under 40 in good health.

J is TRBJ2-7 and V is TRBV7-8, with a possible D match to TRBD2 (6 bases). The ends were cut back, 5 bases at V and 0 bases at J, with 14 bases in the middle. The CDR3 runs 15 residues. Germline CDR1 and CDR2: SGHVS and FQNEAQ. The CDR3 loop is CASSTVPGASYEQYF. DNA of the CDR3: TGTGCCAGCAGCACCGTCCCGGGAGCCTCCTACGAGCAGTACTTC. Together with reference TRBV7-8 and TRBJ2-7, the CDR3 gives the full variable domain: GAGVSQSPRYKVAKRGQDVALRCDPISGHVSLFWYQQALGQGPEFLTYFQNEAQLDKSGLPSDRFFAERPEGSVSTLKIQRTQQEDSAVYLCASSTVPGASYEQYFGPGTRLTVT.

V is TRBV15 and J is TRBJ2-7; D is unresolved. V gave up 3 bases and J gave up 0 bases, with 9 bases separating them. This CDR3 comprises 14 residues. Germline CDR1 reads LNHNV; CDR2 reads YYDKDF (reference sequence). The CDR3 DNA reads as TGTGCCACCAGCAGGGGCAGGAGCTCCTACGAGCAGTACTTC. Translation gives CATSRGRSSYEQYF.

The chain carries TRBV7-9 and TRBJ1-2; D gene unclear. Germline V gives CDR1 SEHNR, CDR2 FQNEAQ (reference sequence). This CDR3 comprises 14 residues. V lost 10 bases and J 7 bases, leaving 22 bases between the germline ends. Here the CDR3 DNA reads TGTGCCAACACGAACCCAGAGGGTTCCGGTGGCTACACCTTC. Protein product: CANTNPEGSGGYTF.

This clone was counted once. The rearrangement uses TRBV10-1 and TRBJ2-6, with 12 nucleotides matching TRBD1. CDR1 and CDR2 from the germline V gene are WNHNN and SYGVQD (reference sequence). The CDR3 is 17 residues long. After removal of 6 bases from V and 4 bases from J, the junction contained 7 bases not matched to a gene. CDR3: CASSAGTGGHGANVLTF. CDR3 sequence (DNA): TGCGCCAGCAGCGCCGGGACAGGGGGCCACGGGGCCAACGTCCTGACTTTC.

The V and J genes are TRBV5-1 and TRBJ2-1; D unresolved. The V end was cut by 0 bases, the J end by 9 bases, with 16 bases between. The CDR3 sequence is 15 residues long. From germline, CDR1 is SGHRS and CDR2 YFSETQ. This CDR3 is CASSLAPPPTSEQFF. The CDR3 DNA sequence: TGCGCCAGCAGCTTGGCCCCACCCCCTACCAGTGAGCAGTTCTTC.

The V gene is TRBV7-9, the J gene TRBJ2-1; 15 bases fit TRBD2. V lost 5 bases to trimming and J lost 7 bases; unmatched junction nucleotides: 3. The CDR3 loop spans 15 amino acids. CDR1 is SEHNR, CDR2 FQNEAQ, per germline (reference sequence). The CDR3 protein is CASSHGLAGGNEQFF. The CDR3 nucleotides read TGTGCCAGCAGCCACGGACTAGCGGGAGGGAATGAGCAGTTCTTC.

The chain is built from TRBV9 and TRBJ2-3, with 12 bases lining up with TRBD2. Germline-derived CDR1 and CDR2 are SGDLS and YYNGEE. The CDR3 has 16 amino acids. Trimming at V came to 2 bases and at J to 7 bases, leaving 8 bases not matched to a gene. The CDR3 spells CASSVQTSGGKNTQYF. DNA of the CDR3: TGTGCCAGCAGCGTCCAGACTAGCGGGGGTAAGAATACGCAGTATTTT. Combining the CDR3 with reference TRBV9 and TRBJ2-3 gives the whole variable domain DSGVTQTPKHLITATGQRVTLRCSPRSGDLSVYWYQQSLDQGLQFLIQYYNGEERAKGNILERFSAQQFPDLHSELNLSSLELGDSALYFCASSVQTSGGKNTQYFGPGTRLTVL.

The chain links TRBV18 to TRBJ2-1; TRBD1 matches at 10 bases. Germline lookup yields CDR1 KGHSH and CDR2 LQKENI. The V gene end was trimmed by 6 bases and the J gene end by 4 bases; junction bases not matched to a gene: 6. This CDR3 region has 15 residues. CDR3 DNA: TGTGCCAGCTCCCCAGGGACAGGGGATTACAATGAGCAGTTCTTC. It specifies CASSPGTGDYNEQFF.

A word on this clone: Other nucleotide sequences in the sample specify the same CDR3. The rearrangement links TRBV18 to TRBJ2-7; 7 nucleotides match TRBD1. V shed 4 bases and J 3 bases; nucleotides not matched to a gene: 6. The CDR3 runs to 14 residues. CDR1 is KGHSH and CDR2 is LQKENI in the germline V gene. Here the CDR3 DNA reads TGTGCCAGCTCACGTAACAGGGGTAACTACGAGCAGTACTTC. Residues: CASSRNRGNYEQYF.

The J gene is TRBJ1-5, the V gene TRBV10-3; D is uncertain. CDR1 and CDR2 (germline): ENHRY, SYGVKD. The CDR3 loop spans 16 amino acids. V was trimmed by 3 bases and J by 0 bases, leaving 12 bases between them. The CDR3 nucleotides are TGTGCCATCAGTGATAGTGCCGGAATTAGCAATCAGCCCCAGCATTTT. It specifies CAISDSAGISNQPQHF.

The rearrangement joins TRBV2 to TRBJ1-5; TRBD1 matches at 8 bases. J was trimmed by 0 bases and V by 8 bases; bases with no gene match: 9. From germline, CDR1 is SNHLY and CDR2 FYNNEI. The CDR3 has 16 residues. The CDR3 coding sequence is TGTGCCAGCCTTGGCCAGGGACAGGTTAGCAATCAGCCCCAGCATTTT. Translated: CASLGQGQVSNQPQHF.

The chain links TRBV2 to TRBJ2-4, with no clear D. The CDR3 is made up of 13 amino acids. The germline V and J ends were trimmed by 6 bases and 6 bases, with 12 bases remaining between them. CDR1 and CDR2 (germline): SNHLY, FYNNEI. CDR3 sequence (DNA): TGTGCCAGCAGGGCCGGGCCAGGAAACATTCAGTACTTC. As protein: CASRAGPGNIQYF.

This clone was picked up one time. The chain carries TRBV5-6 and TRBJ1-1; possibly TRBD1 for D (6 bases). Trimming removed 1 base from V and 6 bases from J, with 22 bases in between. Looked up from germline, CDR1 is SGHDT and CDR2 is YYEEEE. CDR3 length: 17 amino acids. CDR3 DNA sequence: TGTGCCAGCAGCTTGCGACATATAAGCAGGGGCGGGTCTGAAGCTTTCTTT. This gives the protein CASSLRHISRGGSEAFF. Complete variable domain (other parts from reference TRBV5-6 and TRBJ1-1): DAGVTQSPTHLIKTRGQQVTLRCSPKSGHDTVSWYQQALGQGPQFIFQYYEEEERQRGNFPDRFSGHQFPNYSSELNVNALLLGDSALYLCASSLRHISRGGSEAFFGQGTRLTVV.

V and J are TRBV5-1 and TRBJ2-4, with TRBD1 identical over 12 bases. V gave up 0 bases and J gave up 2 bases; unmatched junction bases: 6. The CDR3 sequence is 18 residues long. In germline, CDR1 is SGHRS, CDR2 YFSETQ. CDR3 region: CASSLVQGQGASKNIQYF. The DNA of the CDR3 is TGCGCCAGCAGCTTGGTACAGGGACAGGGGGCTTCCAAAAACATTCAGTACTTC.

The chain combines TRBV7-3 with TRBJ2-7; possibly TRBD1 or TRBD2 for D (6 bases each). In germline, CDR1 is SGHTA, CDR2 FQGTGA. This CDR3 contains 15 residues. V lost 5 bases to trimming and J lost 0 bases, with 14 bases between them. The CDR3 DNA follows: TGTGCCAGCAGCATCGACGGGGGCGGCTCCTACGAGCAGTACTTC. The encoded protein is CASSIDGGGSYEQYF.

CDR3 nucleotide sequence: TGTGCCAGCGCAGTACAAGAGACCCAGTACTTC. It is translated as CASAVQETQYF. The chain is built from TRBV2 and TRBJ2-5; D not certain. From germline, CDR1 is SNHLY and CDR2 FYNNEI. This CDR3 contains 11 residues. The V gene lost 8 bases and the J gene lost 2 bases, with 6 bases spanning the gap. The full variable domain, rest sourced from reference TRBV2 and TRBJ2-5, is EPEVTQTPSHQVTQMGQEVILRCVPISNHLYFYWYRQILGQKVEFLVSFYNNEISEKSEIFDDQFSVERPDGSNFTLKIRSTKLEDSAMYFCASAVQETQYFGPGTRLLVL.

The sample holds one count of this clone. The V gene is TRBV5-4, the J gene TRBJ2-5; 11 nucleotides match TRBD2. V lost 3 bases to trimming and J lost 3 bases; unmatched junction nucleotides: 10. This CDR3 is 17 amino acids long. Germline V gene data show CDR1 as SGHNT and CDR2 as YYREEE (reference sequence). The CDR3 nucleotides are TGTGCCAGCAGCTCTGGCGGCAGACTAGCGGGAAAAGAGACCCAGTACTTC. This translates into CASSSGGRLAGKETQYF.

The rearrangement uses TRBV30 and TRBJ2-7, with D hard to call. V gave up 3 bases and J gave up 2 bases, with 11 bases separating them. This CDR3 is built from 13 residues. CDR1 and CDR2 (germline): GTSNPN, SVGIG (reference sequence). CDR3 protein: CAWSPTLPYEQYF. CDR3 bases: TGTGCCTGGAGCCCCACCTTGCCCTACGAGCAGTACTTC.

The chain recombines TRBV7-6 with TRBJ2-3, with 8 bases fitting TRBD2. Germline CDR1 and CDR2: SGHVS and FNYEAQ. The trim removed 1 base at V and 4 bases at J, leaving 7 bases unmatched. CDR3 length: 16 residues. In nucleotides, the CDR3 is TGTGCCAGCAGCTTAGGTGGTTGGACTAGCCCAGATACGCAGTATTTT. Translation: CASSLGGWTSPDTQYF.

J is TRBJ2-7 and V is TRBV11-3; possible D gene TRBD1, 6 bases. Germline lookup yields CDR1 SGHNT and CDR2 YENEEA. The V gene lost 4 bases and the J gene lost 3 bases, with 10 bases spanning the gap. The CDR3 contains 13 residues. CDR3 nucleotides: TGTGCCAGCAGCTCCGGACAGAACTACGAGCAGTACTTC. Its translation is CASSSGQNYEQYF.

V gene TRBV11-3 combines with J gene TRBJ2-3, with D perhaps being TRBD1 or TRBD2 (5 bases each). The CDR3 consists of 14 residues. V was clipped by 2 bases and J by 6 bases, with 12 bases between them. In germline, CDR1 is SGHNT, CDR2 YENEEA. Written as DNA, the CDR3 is TGTGCCAGCAGCTTAAGTGGGTGGGGGGATACGCAGTATTTT. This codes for CASSLSGWGDTQYF.

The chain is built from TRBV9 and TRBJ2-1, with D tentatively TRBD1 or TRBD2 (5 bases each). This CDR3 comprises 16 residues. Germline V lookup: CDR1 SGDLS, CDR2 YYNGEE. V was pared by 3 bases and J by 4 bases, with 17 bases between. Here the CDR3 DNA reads TGTGCCAGCAGCGCGAGATCCGGGACGGAATACAATGAGCAGTTCTTC. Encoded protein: CASSARSGTEYNEQFF.

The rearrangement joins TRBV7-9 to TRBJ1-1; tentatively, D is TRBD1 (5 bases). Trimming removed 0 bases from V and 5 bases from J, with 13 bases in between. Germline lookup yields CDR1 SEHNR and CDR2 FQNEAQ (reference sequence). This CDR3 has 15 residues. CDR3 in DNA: TGTGCCAGCAGCTTAGCGCTGGGGGAACCGACTGAAGCTTTCTTT. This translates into CASSLALGEPTEAFF.

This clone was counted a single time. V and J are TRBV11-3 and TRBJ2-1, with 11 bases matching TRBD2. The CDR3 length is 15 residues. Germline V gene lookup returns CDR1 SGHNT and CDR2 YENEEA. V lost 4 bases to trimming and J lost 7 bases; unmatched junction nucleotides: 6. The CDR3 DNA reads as TGTGCCAGCAGCTCATTAGCGGGAGGGCGAAATGAGCAGTTCTTC. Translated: CASSSLAGGRNEQFF.

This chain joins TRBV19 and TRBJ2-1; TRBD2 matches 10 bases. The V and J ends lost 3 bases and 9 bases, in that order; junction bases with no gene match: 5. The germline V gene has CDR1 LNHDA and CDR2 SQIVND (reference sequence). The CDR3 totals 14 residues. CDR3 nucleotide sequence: TGTGCCAGTAGTATTCTAAGCGGGAGGGGTGAGCAGTTCTTC. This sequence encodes CASSILSGRGEQFF.

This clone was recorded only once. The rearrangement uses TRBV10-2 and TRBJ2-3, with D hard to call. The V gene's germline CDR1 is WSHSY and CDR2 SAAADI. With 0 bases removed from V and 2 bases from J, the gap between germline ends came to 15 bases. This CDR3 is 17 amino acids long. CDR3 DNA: TGCGCCAGCAGTGAGTCCCTTATAGGCAGATACACAGATACGCAGTATTTT. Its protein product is CASSESLIGRYTDTQYF.

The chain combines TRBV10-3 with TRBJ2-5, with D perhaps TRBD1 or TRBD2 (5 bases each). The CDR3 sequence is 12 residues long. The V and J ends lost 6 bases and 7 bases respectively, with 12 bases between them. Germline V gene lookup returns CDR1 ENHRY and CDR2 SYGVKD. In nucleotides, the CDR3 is TGTGCCATCAGGGGGGACGGGGCGACCCAGTACTTC. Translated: CAIRGDGATQYF.

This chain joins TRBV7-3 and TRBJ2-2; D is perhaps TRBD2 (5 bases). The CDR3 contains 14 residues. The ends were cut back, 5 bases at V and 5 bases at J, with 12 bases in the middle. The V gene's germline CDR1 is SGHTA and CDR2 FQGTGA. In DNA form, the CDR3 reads TGTGCCAGCAGCACGTCGTCGGGGACCGGGGAGCTGTTTTTT. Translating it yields CASSTSSGTGELFF.

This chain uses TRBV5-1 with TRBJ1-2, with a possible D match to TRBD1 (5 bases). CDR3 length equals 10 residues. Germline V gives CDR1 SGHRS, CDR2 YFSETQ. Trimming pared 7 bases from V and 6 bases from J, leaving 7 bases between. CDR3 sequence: CASSGNGYTF. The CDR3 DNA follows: TGCGCCAGCTCAGGGAATGGCTACACCTTC. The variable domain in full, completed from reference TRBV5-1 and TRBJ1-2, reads KAGVTQTPRYLIKTRGQQVTLSCSPISGHRSVSWYQQTPGQGLQFLFEYFSETQRNKGNFPGRFSGRQFSNSRSEMNVSTLELGDSALYLCASSGNGYTFGSGTRLTVV.

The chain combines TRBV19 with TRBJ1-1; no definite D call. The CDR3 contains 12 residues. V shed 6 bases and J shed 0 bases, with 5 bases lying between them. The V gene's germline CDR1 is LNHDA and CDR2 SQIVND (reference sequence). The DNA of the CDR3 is TGTGCCAGTAGCCGGGTGAACACTGAAGCTTTCTTT. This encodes CASSRVNTEAFF.

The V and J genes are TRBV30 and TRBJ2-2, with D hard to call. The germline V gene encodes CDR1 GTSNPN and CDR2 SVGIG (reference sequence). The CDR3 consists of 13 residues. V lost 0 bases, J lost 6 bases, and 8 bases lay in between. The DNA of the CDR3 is TGTGCCTGGAGTGTACGGCTCTCCGGGGAGCTGTTTTTT. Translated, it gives CAWSVRLSGELFF. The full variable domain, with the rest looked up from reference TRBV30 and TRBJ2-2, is SQTIHQWPATLVQPVGSPLSLECTVEGTSNPNLYWYRQAAGRGLQLLFYSVGIGQISSEVPQNLSASRPQDRQFILSSKKLLLSDSGFYLCAWSVRLSGELFFGEGSRLTVL.